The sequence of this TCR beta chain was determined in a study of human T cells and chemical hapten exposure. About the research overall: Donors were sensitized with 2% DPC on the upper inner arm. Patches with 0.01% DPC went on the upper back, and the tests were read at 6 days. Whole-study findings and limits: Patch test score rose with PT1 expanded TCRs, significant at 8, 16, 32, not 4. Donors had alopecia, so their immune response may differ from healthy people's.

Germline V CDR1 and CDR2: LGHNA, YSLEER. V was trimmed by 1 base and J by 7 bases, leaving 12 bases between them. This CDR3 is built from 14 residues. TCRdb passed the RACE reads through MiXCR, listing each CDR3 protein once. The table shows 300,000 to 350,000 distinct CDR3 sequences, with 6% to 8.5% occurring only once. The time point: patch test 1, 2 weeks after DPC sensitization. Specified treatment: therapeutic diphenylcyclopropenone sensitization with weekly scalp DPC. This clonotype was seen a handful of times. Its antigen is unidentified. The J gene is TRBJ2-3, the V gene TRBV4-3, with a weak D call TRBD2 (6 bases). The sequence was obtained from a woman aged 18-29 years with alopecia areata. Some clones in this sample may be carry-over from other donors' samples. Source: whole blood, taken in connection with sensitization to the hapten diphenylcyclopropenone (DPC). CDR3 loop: CASSQVNSGNTQYF. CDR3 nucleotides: TGCGCCAGCAGCCAAGTTAATAGCGGCAATACGCAGTATTTT.